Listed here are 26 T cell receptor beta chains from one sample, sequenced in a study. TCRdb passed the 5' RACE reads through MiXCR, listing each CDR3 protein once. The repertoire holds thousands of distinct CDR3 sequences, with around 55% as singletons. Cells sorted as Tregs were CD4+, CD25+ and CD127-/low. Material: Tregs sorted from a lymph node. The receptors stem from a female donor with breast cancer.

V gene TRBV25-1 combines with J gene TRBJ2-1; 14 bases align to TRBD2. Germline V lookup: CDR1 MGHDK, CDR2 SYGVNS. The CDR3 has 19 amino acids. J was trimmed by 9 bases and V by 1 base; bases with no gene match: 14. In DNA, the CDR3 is TGTGCCAGCAGTGAATGGCGAAGACCGGGACTAGCGGGAGCTAGTGAGCAGTTCTTC. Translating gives CASSEWRRPGLAGASEQFF.

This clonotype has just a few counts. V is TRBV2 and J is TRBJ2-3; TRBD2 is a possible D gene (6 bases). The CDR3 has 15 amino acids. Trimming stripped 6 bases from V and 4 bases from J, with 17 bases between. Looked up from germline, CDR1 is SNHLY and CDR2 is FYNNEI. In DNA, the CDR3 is TGTGCCAGCAGCGGTTCCGGGAGAGCGGCAGATACGCAGTATTTT. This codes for CASSGSGRAADTQYF.

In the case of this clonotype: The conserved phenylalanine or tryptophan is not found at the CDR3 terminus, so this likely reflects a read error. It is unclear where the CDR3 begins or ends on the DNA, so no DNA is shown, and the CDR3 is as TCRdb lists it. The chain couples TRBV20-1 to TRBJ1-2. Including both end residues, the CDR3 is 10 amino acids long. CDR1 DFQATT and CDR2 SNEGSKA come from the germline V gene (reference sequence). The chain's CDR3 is CSAKAPRPYY.

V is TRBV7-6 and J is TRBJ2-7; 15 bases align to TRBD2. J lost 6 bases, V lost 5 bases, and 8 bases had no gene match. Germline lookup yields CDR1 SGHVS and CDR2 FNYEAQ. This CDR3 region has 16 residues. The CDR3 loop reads CASSQGLAGGQVEQYF. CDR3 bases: TGTGCCAGCAGCCAAGGACTAGCGGGAGGGCAGGTCGAGCAGTACTTC.

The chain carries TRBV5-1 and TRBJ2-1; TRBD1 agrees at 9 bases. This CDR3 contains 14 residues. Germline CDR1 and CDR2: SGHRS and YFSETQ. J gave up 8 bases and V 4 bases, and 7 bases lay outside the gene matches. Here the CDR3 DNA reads TGCGCCAGCAGCAGGGGACAGGGAGGCTATGAGCAGTTCTTC. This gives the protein CASSRGQGGYEQFF. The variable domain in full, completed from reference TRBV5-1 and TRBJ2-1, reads KAGVTQTPRYLIKTRGQQVTLSCSPISGHRSVSWYQQTPGQGLQFLFEYFSETQRNKGNFPGRFSGRQFSNSRSEMNVSTLELGDSALYLCASSRGQGGYEQFFGPGTRLTVL.

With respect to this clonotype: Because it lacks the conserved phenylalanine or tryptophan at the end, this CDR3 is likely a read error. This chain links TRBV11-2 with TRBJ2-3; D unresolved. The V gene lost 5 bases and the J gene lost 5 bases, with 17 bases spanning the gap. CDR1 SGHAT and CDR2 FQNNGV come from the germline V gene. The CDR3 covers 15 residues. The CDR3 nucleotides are TGTGCCAGCAGCCTAGTATTGGGGTATCTAGATACGCAGTATTCT. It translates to CASSLVLGYLDTQYS.

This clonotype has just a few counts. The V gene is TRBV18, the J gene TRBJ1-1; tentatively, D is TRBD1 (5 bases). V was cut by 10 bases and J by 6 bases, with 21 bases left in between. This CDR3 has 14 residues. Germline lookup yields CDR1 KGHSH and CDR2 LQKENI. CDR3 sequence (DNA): TGTGCCACCGCGAAGATAGGACACGCGGCTGAAGCTTTCTTT. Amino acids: CATAKIGHAAEAFF.

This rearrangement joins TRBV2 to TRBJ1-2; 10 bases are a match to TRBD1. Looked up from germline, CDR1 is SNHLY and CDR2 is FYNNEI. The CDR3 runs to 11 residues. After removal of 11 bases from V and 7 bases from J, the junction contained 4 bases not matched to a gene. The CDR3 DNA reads TGTGCCGAGAGACAGGGGGCTGGCTACACCTTC. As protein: CAERQGAGYTF.

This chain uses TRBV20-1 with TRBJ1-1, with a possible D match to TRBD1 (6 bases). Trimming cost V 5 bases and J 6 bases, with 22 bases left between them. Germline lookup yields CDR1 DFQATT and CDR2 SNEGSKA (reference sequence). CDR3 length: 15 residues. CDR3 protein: CSASIRDTPVAEAFF. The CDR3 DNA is TGCAGTGCTTCTATCCGGGACACACCTGTAGCTGAAGCTTTCTTT.

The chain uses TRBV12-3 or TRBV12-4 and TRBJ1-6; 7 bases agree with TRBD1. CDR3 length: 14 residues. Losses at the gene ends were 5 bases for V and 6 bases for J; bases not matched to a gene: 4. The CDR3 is CASSQDRVNSPLHF. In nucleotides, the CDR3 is TGTGCCAGCAGTCAAGACAGGGTTAATTCACCCCTCCACTTT.

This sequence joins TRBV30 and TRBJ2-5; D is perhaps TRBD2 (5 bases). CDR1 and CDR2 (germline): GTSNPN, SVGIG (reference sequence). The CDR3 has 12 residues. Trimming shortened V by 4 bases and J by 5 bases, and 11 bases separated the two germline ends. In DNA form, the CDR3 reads TGTGCCTGGACCGGACTCGGGGAGACCCAGTACTTC. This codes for CAWTGLGETQYF.

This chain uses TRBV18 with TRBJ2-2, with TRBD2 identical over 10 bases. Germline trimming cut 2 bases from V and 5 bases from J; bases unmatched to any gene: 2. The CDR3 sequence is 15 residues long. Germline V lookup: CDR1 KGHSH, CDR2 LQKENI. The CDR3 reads CASSPAAGGTGELFF. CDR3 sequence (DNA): TGTGCCAGCTCACCAGCAGCGGGAGGGACCGGGGAGCTGTTTTTT.

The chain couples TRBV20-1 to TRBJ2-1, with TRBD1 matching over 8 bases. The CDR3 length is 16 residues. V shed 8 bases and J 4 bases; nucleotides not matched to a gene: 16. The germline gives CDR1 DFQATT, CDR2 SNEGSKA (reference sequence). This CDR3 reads CSTNGHQDRAYNEQFF. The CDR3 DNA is TGCAGTACCAACGGGCATCAGGACAGGGCTTACAATGAGCAGTTCTTC.

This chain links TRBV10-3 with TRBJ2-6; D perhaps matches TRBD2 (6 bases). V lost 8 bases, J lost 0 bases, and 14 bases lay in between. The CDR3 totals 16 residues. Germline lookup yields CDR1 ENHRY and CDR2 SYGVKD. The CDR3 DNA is TGTGCCATCCGGGACTTACAACACTCTGGGGCCAACGTCCTGACTTTC. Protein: CAIRDLQHSGANVLTF.

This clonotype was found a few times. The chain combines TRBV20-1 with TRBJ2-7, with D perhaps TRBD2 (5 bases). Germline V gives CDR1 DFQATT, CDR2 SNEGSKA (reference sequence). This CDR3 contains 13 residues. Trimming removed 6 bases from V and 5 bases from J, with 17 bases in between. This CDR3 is CSANRENGNEQYF. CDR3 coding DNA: TGCAGTGCCAACAGAGAGAACGGGAACGAGCAGTACTTC.

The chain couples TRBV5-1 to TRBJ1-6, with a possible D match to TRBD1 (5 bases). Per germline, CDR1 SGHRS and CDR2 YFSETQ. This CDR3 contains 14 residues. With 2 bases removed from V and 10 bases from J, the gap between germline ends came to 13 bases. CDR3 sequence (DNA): TGCGCCAGCAGCTTATCGAGTGGGGCCTCACCCCTCCACTTT. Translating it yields CASSLSSGASPLHF.

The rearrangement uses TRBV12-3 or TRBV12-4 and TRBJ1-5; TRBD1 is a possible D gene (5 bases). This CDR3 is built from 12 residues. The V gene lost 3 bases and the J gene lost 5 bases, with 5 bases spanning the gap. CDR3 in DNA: TGTGCCAGCAGTTTCAGGGATCAGCCCCAGCATTTT. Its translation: CASSFRDQPQHF.

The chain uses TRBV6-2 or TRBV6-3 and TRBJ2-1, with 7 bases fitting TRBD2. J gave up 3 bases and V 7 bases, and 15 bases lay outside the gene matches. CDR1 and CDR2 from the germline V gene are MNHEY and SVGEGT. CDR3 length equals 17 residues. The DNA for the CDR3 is TGTGCCAGCACCCAGATGTTTCTAGCGGACCTCTACAATGAGCAGTTCTTC. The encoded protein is CASTQMFLADLYNEQFF.

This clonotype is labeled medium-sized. The CDR3 reads CASSQDSGAGSPLHF. The CDR3 DNA sequence: TGCGCCAGCAGCCAAGATTCCGGGGCAGGGTCACCCCTCCACTTT. This chain joins TRBV4-3 and TRBJ1-6; D may be TRBD1 (5 bases). V lost 0 bases and J lost 10, with 13 bases in between. Germline assignment: CDR1 LGHNA and CDR2 YSLEER. The CDR3 totals 15 residues.

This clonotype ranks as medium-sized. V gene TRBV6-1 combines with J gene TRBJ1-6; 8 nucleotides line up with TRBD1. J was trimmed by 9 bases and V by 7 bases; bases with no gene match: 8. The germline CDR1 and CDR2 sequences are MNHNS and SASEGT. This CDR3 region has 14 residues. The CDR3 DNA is TGTGCCAGCAAAGGACAGGGTATCGGTTCACCCCTCCACTTT. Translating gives CASKGQGIGSPLHF.

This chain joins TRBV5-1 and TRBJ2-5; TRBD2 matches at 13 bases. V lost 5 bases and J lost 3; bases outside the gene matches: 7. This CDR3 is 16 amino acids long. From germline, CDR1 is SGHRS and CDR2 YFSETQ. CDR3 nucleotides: TGCGCCAGCAGGGGTTTCGGACTAGCGGGAGAAGAGACCCAGTACTTC. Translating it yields CASRGFGLAGEETQYF.

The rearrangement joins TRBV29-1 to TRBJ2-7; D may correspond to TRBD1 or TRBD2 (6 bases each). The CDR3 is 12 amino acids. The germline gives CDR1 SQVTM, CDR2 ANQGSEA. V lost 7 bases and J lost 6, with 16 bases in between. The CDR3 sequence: CSAFTGGGEQYF. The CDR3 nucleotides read TGCAGCGCCTTCACCGGGGGCGGCGAGCAGTACTTC.

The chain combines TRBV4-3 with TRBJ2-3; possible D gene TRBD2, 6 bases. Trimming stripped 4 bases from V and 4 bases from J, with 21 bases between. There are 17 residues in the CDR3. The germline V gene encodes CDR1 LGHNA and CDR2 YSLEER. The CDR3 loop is CASSPPGRLANADTQYF. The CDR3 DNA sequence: TGCGCCAGCAGCCCCCCTGGCAGGCTAGCGAACGCAGATACGCAGTATTTT.

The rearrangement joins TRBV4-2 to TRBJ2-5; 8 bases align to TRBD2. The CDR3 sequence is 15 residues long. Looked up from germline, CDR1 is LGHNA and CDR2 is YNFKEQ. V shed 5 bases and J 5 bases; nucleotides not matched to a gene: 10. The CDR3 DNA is TGTGCCAGCAGCACTACAGCGGGAGTGTGGGAGACCCAGTACTTC. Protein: CASSTTAGVWETQYF.

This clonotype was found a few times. CDR3 DNA sequence: TGCAGCGTCGTAGGACTAGCGGGATACAATGAGCAGTTCTTC. Protein product: CSVVGLAGYNEQFF. This chain uses TRBV29-1 with TRBJ2-1, with 12 bases lining up with TRBD2. V lost 6 bases to trimming and J lost 4 bases; unmatched junction nucleotides: 4. Looked up from germline, CDR1 is SQVTM and CDR2 is ANQGSEA. CDR3 length equals 14 residues.

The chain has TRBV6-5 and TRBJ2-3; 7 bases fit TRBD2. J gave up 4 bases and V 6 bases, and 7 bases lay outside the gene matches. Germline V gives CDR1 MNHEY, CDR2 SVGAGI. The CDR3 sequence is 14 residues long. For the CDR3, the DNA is TGTGCCAGCAGCCCGGGACTATATGCAGATACGCAGTATTTT. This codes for CASSPGLYADTQYF.